The clone carrying this TCR beta chain was observed at least ten times. Its matching antigen is unknown. Germline is not matched at one junction end, which may reflect a read error. This record comes from a study of CD8 T cells in ankylosing spondylitis. Study-wide results and limits: Reportedly, matched ankylosing spondylitis synovial fluid was significantly enriched for disease-linked clones. Ankylosing spondylitis blood appeared to carry a characteristic TCR beta motif of several highly homologous variants. Prior work had noted some motif variants in reactive arthritis blood and synovial fluid. Relatively scarce in peripheral blood, disease-linked clones were CD8+.

In making TCR beta libraries, quantitative 5'-RACE with molecular barcodes was used. TCRdb reprocessed the 5' RACE reads via MiXCR and lists one record per CDR3 protein. The sample yields 450,000 or so distinct CDR3 sequences, roughly 26% seen once. The germline V gene has CDR1 SEHNR and CDR2 FQNEAQ (reference sequence). This CDR3 region has 15 residues. The sequencing input was blood, either unsorted or a sorted T cell fraction (not recorded which). The chain couples TRBV7-9 to TRBJ2-1; 12 bases are a match to TRBD2. The receptor comes from a male donor with ankylosing spondylitis. The CDR3 sequence: CASSSGLAGNNEQFF. DNA for the CDR3: TGCGCCAGCAGTTCGGGACTAGCGGGTAACAATGAGCAGTTCTTC.